This T cell receptor beta chain was observed in a study of T cell repertoires in cytomegalovirus infection. This clonotype was recorded at least ten times. TCRdb analysed the reads with MiXCR anew, one entry per CDR3 protein. The sample includes roughly 200,000 distinct CDR3 sequences, approximately 9.6% of them seen just once. V lost 5 bases to trimming and J lost 10 bases, with 15 bases between them. CDR3 length: 13 residues. The germline gives CDR1 SGHTA, CDR2 FQGNSA. This rearrangement joins TRBV7-2 to TRBJ2-1, with D perhaps given as TRBD1 or TRBD2 (6 bases each). The receptor was isolated from a human donor in good health (CMV status not recorded). Some clones in this sample may be carry-over from other donors' samples. Sequencing was carried out using PBMCs. The chain's CDR3 is CASSPPGADEQFF. CDR3 coding DNA: TGTGCCAGCAGCCCCCCGGGGGCGGACGAGCAGTTCTTC.